Listed below are T cell receptor beta chains from one sample, sequenced in a study of cytomegalovirus exposure and HLA in healthy donors. TCRdb's copy holds only in-frame clones and misses some; the assay was immunoSEQ multiplex PCR. The sample includes roughly 76,000 clones, around 80% of them seen just once. The specimen sequenced was PBMCs. The receptors derive from a man aged 25 to 45 in good health and CMV-seronegative. CDR3s include the opening cysteine and the closing phenylalanine or tryptophan. D genes are given only for firm matches. Clone size is given for some rows only: seen once, a few or many times, or a class if the clone is expanded.

size: .; D: .; J: TRBJ1-1; V: TRBV14; DNA: TGTGCCAGCAGCCAAGGGCAGACAGGAAACACTGAAGCTTTCTTT; CDR3: CASSQGQTGNTEAFF
size: .; D: .; J: TRBJ2-7; V: TRBV10-1; DNA: TGCGCCAGCAGTGAGTCTTACGGGAGAAGAAACGAGCAGTACTTC; CDR3: CASSESYGRRNEQYF
size: once; D: .; J: TRBJ2-2; V: TRBV27; DNA: TGTGCCAGCAGCCCGGGACTGAGCGGCGGGGAGCTGTTTTTT; CDR3: CASSPGLSGGELFF
size: once; D: .; J: TRBJ2-2; V: TRBV30; DNA: TGTGCCTGGAGGCAGTGGGGGGATACCGGGGAGCTGTTTTTT; CDR3: CAWRQWGDTGELFF
size: .; D: .; J: TRBJ1-1; V: TRBV7-2; DNA: TGTGCCAGCAGCATACTGGGACAACAGAACACTGAAGCTTTCTTT; CDR3: CASSILGQQNTEAFF
size: .; D: .; J: TRBJ1-2; V: TRBV4-1; DNA: TGCGCCAGCAGCCAAGTAAGGGCGATAACAGGTCAGGGTGGCTACACCTTC; CDR3: CASSQVRAITGQGGYTF
size: .; D: TRBD2; J: TRBJ2-2; V: TRBV2; DNA: TGTGCCAGCAGTGAACGGACTAGCGGGAGAGGGGAGCTGTTTTTT; CDR3: CASSERTSGRGELFF
size: .; D: TRBD1; J: TRBJ2-6; V: TRBV29-1; DNA: TGCAGCGTTGCTGGACAGGGGGCAGAGGGGGCCAACGTCCTGACTTTC; CDR3: CSVAGQGAEGANVLTF
size: once; D: .; J: TRBJ2-1; V: TRBV6-4; DNA: TGTGCCAGCTCCTCGAGCGGCGGGGAGCAGTTCTTC; CDR3: CASSSSGGEQFF
size: .; D: TRBD2; J: TRBJ2-1; V: TRBV5-4; DNA: TGTGCCAGCAGCCCGGGAGGACTAGCGGGAGGGCGCGAGCAGTTCTTC; CDR3: CASSPGGLAGGREQFF
size: .; D: TRBD2; J: TRBJ2-4; V: TRBV5-1; DNA: TGCGCCAGCCGCTTTGGAACATTCTCGGGAGGCAAAAACATTCAGTACTTC; CDR3: CASRFGTFSGGKNIQYF
size: .; D: TRBD1; J: TRBJ2-3; V: TRBV7-9; DNA: TGTGCCAGCAGCAAAGGGGGCATCTCCGATACGCAGTATTTT; CDR3: CASSKGGISDTQYF
size: .; D: TRBD1; J: TRBJ2-7; V: TRBV18; DNA: TGTGCCAGCTCCGTGACAGGGCCCGAGCAGTACTTC; CDR3: CASSVTGPEQYF
size: few; D: TRBD1; J: TRBJ1-3; V: TRBV5-1; DNA: TGCGCCAGCAGCACATCCGGGACAGGGTCTGGAAACACCATATATTTT; CDR3: CASSTSGTGSGNTIYF
size: .; D: .; J: TRBJ2-7; V: TRBV2; DNA: TGTGCCAGCCGCGCTAGTCGGTACGAGCAGTACTTC; CDR3: CASRASRYEQYF
size: few; D: .; J: TRBJ1-1; V: TRBV30; DNA: TGTGCCTGGAGTGTTAACATGAACACTGAAGCTTTCTTT; CDR3: CAWSVNMNTEAFF
size: few; D: .; J: TRBJ2-1; V: TRBV7-9; DNA: TGTGCCAGCAGCTCGGGGACATCCTACAATGAGCAGTTCTTC; CDR3: CASSSGTSYNEQFF
size: .; D: TRBD1; J: TRBJ1-2; V: TRBV5-4; DNA: TGTGCCAGCAGCCTCCGGGACAGGGGACAGGGTGGCTACACCTTC; CDR3: CASSLRDRGQGGYTF
size: .; D: TRBD2; J: TRBJ2-3; V: TRBV7-2; DNA: TGTGCCAGCAGCTTTAGCGGGGGGGTTGTGTATTTT; CDR3: CASSFSGGVVYF
size: once; D: TRBD2; J: TRBJ2-2; V: TRBV10-2; DNA: TGCGCCAGCAGAAATGCGGGGGCCGGGGAGCTGTTTTTT; CDR3: CASRNAGAGELFF
size: .; D: .; J: TRBJ2-2; V: TRBV2; DNA: TGTGCCAGCAGAGAGACTCCCTTGACTACAGGGCGTCGGAGGGAGCTGTTTTTT; CDR3: CASRETPLTTGRRRELFF
size: few; D: .; J: TRBJ1-1; V: TRBV18; DNA: TGTGCCAGCTCCTGGGGGGACGCTGAAGCTTTCTTT; CDR3: CASSWGDAEAFF
size: once; D: .; J: TRBJ1-2; V: TRBV27; DNA: TGTGCCAGCAGTTTACGTGGGGGCCGTGGCTACACCTTC; CDR3: CASSLRGGRGYTF
size: .; D: .; J: TRBJ2-5; V: TRBV7-2; DNA: TGTGCCAGCAGCTTAGGAGCCGGGGAGACCCAGTACTTC; CDR3: CASSLGAGETQYF
size: .; D: .; J: TRBJ2-1; V: TRBV5-1; DNA: TGCGCCAGCAGCTTGGGCGGAGCCGAGTACAATGAGCAGTTCTTC; CDR3: CASSLGGAEYNEQFF
size: .; D: .; J: TRBJ2-7; V: TRBV28; DNA: TGTGCCAGCAGTGGCCTTGCGACTAGGCTTTACGAGCAGTACTTC; CDR3: CASSGLATRLYEQYF
size: few; D: .; J: TRBJ1-1; V: TRBV2; DNA: TGTGCCAGCAGCCCGGGACGGACTATGAACACTGAAGCTTTCTTT; CDR3: CASSPGRTMNTEAFF
size: few; D: .; J: TRBJ1-4; V: TRBV7-9; DNA: TGTGCCAGCAGCTTAGCCCGGCAGGGTACTGGAAAACTGTTTTTT; CDR3: CASSLARQGTGKLFF
size: once; D: TRBD1; J: TRBJ2-7; V: TRBV27; DNA: TGTGCCAGCAGTTTATCCCCAGGGGGCGCGAGGGGCGAGCAGTACTTC; CDR3: CASSLSPGGARGEQYF
size: .; D: .; J: TRBJ1-2; V: TRBV27; DNA: TGTGCCAGCAGTTTAACTGGCGGTAGGGGCTACACCTTC; CDR3: CASSLTGGRGYTF
size: .; D: TRBD2; J: TRBJ2-2; V: TRBV30; DNA: TGTGCCTGGAAACTAGCGGGAGGGCCGGTCACCGGGGAGCTGTTTTTT; CDR3: CAWKLAGGPVTGELFF